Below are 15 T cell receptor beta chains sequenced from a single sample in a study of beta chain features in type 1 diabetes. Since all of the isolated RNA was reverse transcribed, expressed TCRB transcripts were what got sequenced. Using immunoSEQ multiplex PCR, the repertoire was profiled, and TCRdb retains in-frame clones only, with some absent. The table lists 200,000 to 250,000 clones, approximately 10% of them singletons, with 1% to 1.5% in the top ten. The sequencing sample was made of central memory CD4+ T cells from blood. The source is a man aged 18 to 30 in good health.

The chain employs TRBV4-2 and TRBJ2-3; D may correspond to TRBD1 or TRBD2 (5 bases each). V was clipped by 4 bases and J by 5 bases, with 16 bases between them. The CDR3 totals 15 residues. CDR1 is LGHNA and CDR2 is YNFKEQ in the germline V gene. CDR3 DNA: TGTGCCAGCAGCCTACCCAGGGACGCAAAAGATACGCAGTATTTT. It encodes CASSLPRDAKDTQYF.

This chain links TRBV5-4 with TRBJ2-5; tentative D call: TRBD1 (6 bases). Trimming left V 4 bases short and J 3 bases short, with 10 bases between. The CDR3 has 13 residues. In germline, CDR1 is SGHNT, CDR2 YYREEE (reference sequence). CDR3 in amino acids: CASSIRTEETQYF. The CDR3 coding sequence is TGTGCCAGCAGCATACGGACAGAAGAGACCCAGTACTTC.

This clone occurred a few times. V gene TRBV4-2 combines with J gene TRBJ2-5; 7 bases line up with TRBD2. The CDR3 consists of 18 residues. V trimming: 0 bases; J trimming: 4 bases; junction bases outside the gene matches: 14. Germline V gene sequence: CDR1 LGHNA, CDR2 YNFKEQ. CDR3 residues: CASSQDQGASGAGETQYF. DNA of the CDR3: TGTGCCAGCAGCCAAGATCAGGGTGCTAGCGGAGCGGGAGAGACCCAGTACTTC.

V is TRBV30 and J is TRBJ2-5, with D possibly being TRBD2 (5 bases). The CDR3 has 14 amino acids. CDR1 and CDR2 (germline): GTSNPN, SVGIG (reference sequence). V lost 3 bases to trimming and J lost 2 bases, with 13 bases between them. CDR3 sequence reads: CAWRNPGGQETQYF. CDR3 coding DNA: TGTGCCTGGAGGAACCCAGGAGGTCAAGAGACCCAGTACTTC.

The CDR3 sequence is CASSPPTVRDTIYF. The CDR3, as DNA: TGTGCCAGCTCACCACCGACGGTGAGAGACACCATATATTTT. The V call is TRBV18, the J call TRBJ1-3; D call uncertain. This CDR3 is built from 14 residues. Trimming shortened V by 0 bases and J by 8 bases, and 11 bases separated the two germline ends. Germline CDR1 is KGHSH and CDR2 is LQKENI.

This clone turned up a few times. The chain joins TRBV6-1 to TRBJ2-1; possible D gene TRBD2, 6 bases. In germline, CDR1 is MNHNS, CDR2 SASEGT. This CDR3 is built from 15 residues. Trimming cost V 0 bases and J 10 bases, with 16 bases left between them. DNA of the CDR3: TGTGCCAGCAGTGAAGCGGGCATACTAGCTAGGGAGCAGTTCTTC. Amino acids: CASSEAGILAREQFF.

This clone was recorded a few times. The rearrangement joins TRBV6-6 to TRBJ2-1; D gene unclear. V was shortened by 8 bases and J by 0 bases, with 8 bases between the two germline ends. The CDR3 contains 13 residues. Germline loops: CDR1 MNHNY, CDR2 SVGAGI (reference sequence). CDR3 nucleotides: TGTGCCAGCGGGCCGAGCTCCTACAATGAGCAGTTCTTC. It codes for CASGPSSYNEQFF.

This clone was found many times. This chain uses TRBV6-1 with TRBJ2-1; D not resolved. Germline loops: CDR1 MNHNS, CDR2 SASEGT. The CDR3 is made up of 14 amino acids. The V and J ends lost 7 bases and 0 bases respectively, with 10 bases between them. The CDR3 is CASNTWSSYNEQFF. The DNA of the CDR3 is TGTGCCAGCAATACTTGGAGCTCCTACAATGAGCAGTTCTTC.

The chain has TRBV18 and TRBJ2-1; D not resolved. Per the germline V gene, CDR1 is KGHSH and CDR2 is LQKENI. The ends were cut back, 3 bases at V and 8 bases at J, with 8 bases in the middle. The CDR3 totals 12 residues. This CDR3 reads CASSPKRDEQFF. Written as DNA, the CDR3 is TGTGCCAGCTCACCCAAGAGAGATGAGCAGTTCTTC.

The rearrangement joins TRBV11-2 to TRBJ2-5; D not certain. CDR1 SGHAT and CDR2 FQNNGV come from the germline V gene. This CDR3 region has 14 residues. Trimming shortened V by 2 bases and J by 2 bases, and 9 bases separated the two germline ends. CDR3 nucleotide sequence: TGTGCCAGCAGCTTATGGCAGGAGCAAGAGACCCAGTACTTC. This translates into CASSLWQEQETQYF.

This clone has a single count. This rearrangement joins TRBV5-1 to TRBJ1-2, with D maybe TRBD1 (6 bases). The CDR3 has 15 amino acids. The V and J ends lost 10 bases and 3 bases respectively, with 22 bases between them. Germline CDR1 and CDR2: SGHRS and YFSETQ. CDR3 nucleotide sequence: TGCGCCTCTGGAGGGAACAGGGTTCAGGACTATGGCTACACCTTC. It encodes CASGGNRVQDYGYTF.

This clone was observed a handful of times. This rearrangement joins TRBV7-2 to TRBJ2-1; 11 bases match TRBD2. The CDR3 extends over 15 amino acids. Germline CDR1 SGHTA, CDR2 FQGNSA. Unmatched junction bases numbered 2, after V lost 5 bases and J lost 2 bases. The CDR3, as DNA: TGTGCCAGCAGCCCGACTAGCGGGGCCTACAATGAGCAGTTCTTC. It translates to CASSPTSGAYNEQFF.

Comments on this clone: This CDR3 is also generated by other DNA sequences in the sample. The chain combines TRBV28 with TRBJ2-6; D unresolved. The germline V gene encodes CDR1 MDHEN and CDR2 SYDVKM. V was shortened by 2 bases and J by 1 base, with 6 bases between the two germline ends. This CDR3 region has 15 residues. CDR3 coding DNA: TGTGCCAGCAGTTTACTGGGGTCTGGGGCCAACGTCCTGACTTTC. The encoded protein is CASSLLGSGANVLTF.

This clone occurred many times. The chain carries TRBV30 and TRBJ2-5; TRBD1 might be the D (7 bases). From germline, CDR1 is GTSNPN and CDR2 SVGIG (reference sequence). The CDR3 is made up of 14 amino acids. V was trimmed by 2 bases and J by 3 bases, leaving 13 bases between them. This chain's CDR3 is CAWSSGGGEETQYF. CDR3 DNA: TGTGCCTGGAGTAGCGGAGGGGGCGAAGAGACCCAGTACTTC.

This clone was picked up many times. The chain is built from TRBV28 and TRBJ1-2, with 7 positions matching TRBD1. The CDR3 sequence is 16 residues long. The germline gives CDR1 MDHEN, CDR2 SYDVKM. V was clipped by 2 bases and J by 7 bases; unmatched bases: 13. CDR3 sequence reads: CASSLPLAGGGSGYTF. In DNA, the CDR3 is TGTGCCAGCAGTTTACCCCTGGCAGGGGGTGGGAGTGGCTACACCTTC.